This T cell receptor beta chain was recorded in a study of blood T cells in healthy people across ages. Overall study results and limits: Both higher diversity and more naive CD4+ cells marked long-lived donors when set against aged donors. Roughly linear declines in TCR beta diversity per million T cells occurred with age.

This clonotype was seen more than once but under ten times. The antigen is not known. Because the CDR3's place on the DNA is in doubt, the DNA is left out and the CDR3 is given as listed by TCRdb. Next came a second PCR, run for roughly 7 to 12 cycles, which used a sample-barcoded 5' primer along with a J-beta primer mix. TCRdb reprocessed the 5' RACE reads with MiXCR, giving one entry per CDR3 protein. The table lists 550,000 to 800,000 distinct CDR3 sequences, under 25% of them singletons. Including both end residues, the CDR3 is 14 amino acids long. The germline V gene encodes CDR1 SQVTM and CDR2 ANQGSEA.

This TCR was sampled from a man in his 70s in good health. Sequencing used blood. The V gene is TRBV29-1, the J gene TRBJ2-3; the table gives TRBD1 as D, unverified against the DNA. The CDR3 spells CSVGPGQELDTQYF.